These 5 T cell receptor beta chains came from one sample sequenced in a study of CD8+CD57+ T cells in acquired aplastic anemia. CDR3 and TCR beta VDJ profiling relied on genomic DNA as the template. TCRdb reprocessed the reads via MiXCR and lists one record per CDR3 protein. Among a few hundred thousand distinct CDR3 sequences listed, roughly 82% were seen once. CD8+CD57+ cell expansion had been shown by flow cytometry in patients chosen for sequencing. The sequenced sample was sorted CD4+, CD8+, or CD8+CD57+ T cells (not recorded which) from PBMCs. The origin of the receptors is a human donor with aplastic anemia.

Remarks on this clonotype: Because it lacks the conserved phenylalanine or tryptophan at the end, this CDR3 is likely a read error. J is TRBJ1-1 and V is TRBV7-9, with D perhaps matching TRBD1 (6 bases). Per germline, CDR1 SEHNR and CDR2 FQNEAQ (reference sequence). Trimming took off 8 bases at V and 2 bases at J, with 18 bases between the two ends. The CDR3 length is 15 residues. This CDR3 is CASGGVGAANTEAFS. The CDR3 DNA follows: TGTGCCAGCGGGGGGGTGGGGGCAGCTAACACTGAAGCTTTCTCT.

This chain joins TRBV7-2 and TRBJ2-6, with unresolved D. V was pared by 9 bases and J by 4 bases, with 7 bases between. The CDR3 is 12 residues long. Germline V CDR1 and CDR2: SGHTA, FQGNSA. CDR3 sequence reads: CARHQGANVLTF. The CDR3 DNA is TGTGCCAGGCATCAGGGGGCCAACGTCCTGACTTTC.

This rearrangement joins TRBV15 to TRBJ1-1; D not resolved. Between the trimmed V and J ends, which lost 1 base and 3 bases, there was a span of 3 bases. There are 12 residues in the CDR3. Germline V gene sequence: CDR1 LNHNV, CDR2 YYDKDF (reference sequence). The CDR3 spells CATSRGYTEAFF. The CDR3 nucleotides are TGTGCCACCAGCAGAGGTTACACTGAAGCTTTCTTT. Filled out from reference TRBV15 and TRBJ1-1, the complete variable domain reads DAMVIQNPRYQVTQFGKPVTLSCSQTLNHNVMYWYQQKSSQAPKLLFHYYDKDFNNEADTPDNFQSRRPNTSFCFLDIRSPGLGDTAMYLCATSRGYTEAFFGQGTRLTVV.

The J gene is TRBJ2-7, the V gene TRBV15; D is unclear. Trimming cost V 5 bases and J 3 bases, with 26 bases left between them. The CDR3 is 18 residues long. Germline lookup yields CDR1 LNHNV and CDR2 YYDKDF (reference sequence). This chain's CDR3 is CATSFESDGEALYYEQYV. In DNA form, the CDR3 reads TGTGCCACCAGCTTTGAGTCAGACGGAGAGGCCCTTTACTACGAGCAGTACGTC.

As concerns this clonotype: Relative to the germline gene, one junction end is altered; a read error may explain this. This CDR3 is CASSVGGTGDPTNF. In DNA, the CDR3 is TGTGCCAGCAGCGTAGGAGGGACAGGGGATCCTACGAATTTT. The chain links TRBV9 to TRBJ2-3; the match to TRBD1 covers 10 bases. The CDR3 is 14 amino acids. The germline V gene encodes CDR1 SGDLS and CDR2 YYNGEE.